This entry features one TCR beta chain sequence. Per the original data handling: Counts of nucleated cells, estimated from reference gene primer amplification, were obtained. This table comes from immunoSEQ multiplex PCR, and its TCRdb copy is limited to in-frame clones, with some not included. D and trimming were read from the DNA, whereas the V and J calls and clone size are those reported in that table. This sample yields 100,000 or so clones, of which about 85% are seen a single time; about 3.9% belongs to the top ten. These data originate in a study of blood T cell repertoires in COVID-19. Overall study: From the United States, Italy and Spain came samples of acute and convalescent COVID-19. From T cells, B-cell-depleted T cells, or PBMCs came the material, which was cDNA or gDNA.

Trimming took 4 bases from V and 7 from J; bases not matched to a gene: 11. In germline, CDR1 is LNHDA, CDR2 SQIVND (reference sequence). This CDR3 contains 15 residues. This TCR was sampled from a man aged 45-65 years with acute or convalescent COVID-19. The sample comprised peripheral blood. This chain joins TRBV19 and TRBJ1-2; 8 bases line up with TRBD1. The CDR3 is CASSTDIRGHGGYTF. Written as DNA, the CDR3 is TGTGCCAGTAGTACGGACATCAGGGGGCATGGTGGCTACACCTTC.